The 4 T cell receptor beta chains below come from one sample, sequenced in a study of T-cell reconstitution after alpha-beta-depleted transplantation in children. TCRbeta library construction was performed incorporating unique molecular identifiers. TCRdb called the PCR reads again in MiXCR, with one record for every CDR3 protein. The sample records about 500,000 distinct CDR3 sequences, around a third being singletons. The source material was PBMCs from the stem cell graft donor, sampled from the stem cell graft. The receptors come from a human donor who donated a stem cell graft to a child with aplastic anemia.

Only a few counts were recorded for this clonotype. The V gene is TRBV7-9, the J gene TRBJ2-1; 11 bases are a match to TRBD2. This CDR3 comprises 15 residues. Germline-derived CDR1 and CDR2 are SEHNR and FQNEAQ (reference sequence). Trimming at V came to 2 bases and at J to 8 bases, leaving 5 bases not matched to a gene. CDR3 nucleotide sequence: TGTGCCAGCAGCTTAACTAGCGGGAGATATTATGAGCAGTTCTTC. This encodes CASSLTSGRYYEQFF.

The chain carries TRBV19 and TRBJ1-2; tentatively, D is TRBD1 (5 bases). The CDR3 extends over 14 amino acids. Germline V gene sequence: CDR1 LNHDA, CDR2 SQIVND (reference sequence). The ends were cut back, 5 bases at V and 6 bases at J, with 16 bases in the middle. CDR3 DNA sequence: TGTGCCAGTAGTGCCCAACTCGACAGCAATGGCTACACCTTC. Amino acids: CASSAQLDSNGYTF.

This clonotype occurred a few times. The V gene is TRBV14, the J gene TRBJ2-1; 10 bases line up with TRBD2. After removal of 0 bases from V and 10 bases from J, the junction contained 6 bases not matched to a gene. Germline CDR1 reads SGHDN; CDR2 reads FVKESK. This CDR3 comprises 15 residues. The CDR3 sequence is CASSQELAGDREQFF. As DNA, the CDR3 is TGTGCCAGCAGCCAAGAGCTAGCGGGAGATAGGGAGCAGTTCTTC.

V gene TRBV5-6 combines with J gene TRBJ2-4; D call uncertain. The V end was cut by 1 base, the J end by 6 bases, with 11 bases between. Germline assignment: CDR1 SGHDT and CDR2 YYEEEE. The CDR3 loop spans 14 amino acids. DNA for the CDR3: TGTGCCAGCAGCTTGAGGCATAGAGGAAACATTCAGTACTTC. Encoded protein: CASSLRHRGNIQYF.